One sample yielded the 15 T cell receptor beta chains listed below, sequenced in a study of blood T cell repertoires in COVID-19. TCRdb's table, derived via immunoSEQ multiplex PCR, lists solely in-frame clones and lacks some. The sample shows roughly 290,000 clones, around 88% of them seen only once. Specimen: peripheral blood. Every receptor here comes from a woman younger than 45 who had recovered from COVID-19.

The chain carries TRBV7-2 and TRBJ2-7, with 8 nucleotides matching TRBD2. Trimming took 2 bases from V and 2 from J; bases not matched to a gene: 5. Germline V CDR1 and CDR2: SGHTA, FQGNSA. This CDR3 has 15 residues. Written as DNA, the CDR3 is TGTGCCAGCAGCTTATCTAGCGGGCCCACCTACGAGCAGTACTTC. Amino acid sequence: CASSLSSGPTYEQYF.

J is TRBJ1-1 and V is TRBV5-1, with a possible D match to TRBD1 (6 bases). Germline CDR1 and CDR2: SGHRS and YFSETQ. Trimming removed 3 bases from V and 11 bases from J, with 11 bases in between. This CDR3 region has 11 residues. DNA for the CDR3: TGCGCCAGCAGCTCGACAGGTCGGGCTTTCTTT. This translates into CASSSTGRAFF.

The table lists this clone with a count of one. The chain uses TRBV11-2 and TRBJ1-4; D remains ambiguous. Between the trimmed V and J ends, which lost 2 bases and 7 bases, there was a span of 17 bases. This CDR3 region has 16 residues. Germline CDR1 and CDR2: SGHAT and FQNNGV. The CDR3 coding sequence is TGTGCCAGCAGCTTACGTGGGGTAGGGAGCGCTGAAAAACTGTTTTTT. As protein: CASSLRGVGSAEKLFF.

The gene calls are TRBV7-3 and TRBJ2-2; a weak D match, TRBD1 (6 bases). CDR3 length: 14 amino acids. V lost 5 bases, J lost 4 bases, and 11 bases lay in between. The germline V gene has CDR1 SGHTA and CDR2 FQGTGA. The CDR3 DNA reads as TGTGCCAGCAGCCCCGGACAGCTCACCGGGGAGCTGTTTTTT. This sequence encodes CASSPGQLTGELFF.

This chain joins TRBV5-8 and TRBJ1-2; D is unresolved. The CDR3 totals 14 residues. V lost 0 bases, J lost 8 bases, and 14 bases lay in between. Looked up from germline, CDR1 is SGHTS and CDR2 is YDEGEE. The CDR3 protein is CASSLVTTFQGYTF. For the CDR3, the DNA is TGTGCCAGCAGCTTGGTGACAACCTTTCAGGGCTACACCTTC.

This chain links TRBV4-3 with TRBJ1-6; possible D gene TRBD1, 5 bases. This CDR3 is built from 15 residues. Germline V gives CDR1 LGHNA, CDR2 YSLEER. V lost 0 bases and J lost 13, with 16 bases in between. The CDR3 nucleotides read TGCGCCAGCAGCCAAGATCGGGGACTTGGCGCGCCCCTCCACTTT. Translating it yields CASSQDRGLGAPLHF.

The rearrangement links TRBV10-2 to TRBJ1-6; D not certain. Germline assignment: CDR1 WSHSY and CDR2 SAAADI. The CDR3 is made up of 15 amino acids. Trimming removed 4 bases at V and 2 bases at J, with 9 bases between. CDR3 region: CASSVSGTYNSPLHF. CDR3 sequence (DNA): TGCGCCAGCAGTGTATCCGGTACCTATAATTCACCCCTCCACTTT.

Comment on this clone: In the same sample, other DNA sequences code for this CDR3. The chain recombines TRBV12-3 or TRBV12-4 with TRBJ1-6; no clear D gene. This CDR3 spans 12 amino acids. V was cut by 2 bases and J by 6 bases, with 2 bases left in between. CDR3 DNA: TGTGCCAGCAGTTTACGTAATTCACCCCTCCACTTT. The encoded protein is CASSLRNSPLHF.

The V and J genes are TRBV2 and TRBJ2-7; 8 bases map to TRBD2. The CDR3 runs to 13 residues. The germline gives CDR1 SNHLY, CDR2 FYNNEI. J gave up 6 bases and V 9 bases, and 10 bases lay outside the gene matches. The CDR3, as DNA: TGTGCCAGTTCGGGACTAGTGGCGGGCGAGCAGTACTTC. It translates to CASSGLVAGEQYF.

The CDR3 loop is CASSDGLPGNTEAFF. CDR3 bases: TGTGCCAGCAGTGACGGTTTACCGGGGAACACTGAAGCTTTCTTT. The chain has TRBV2 and TRBJ1-1; the D is unclear. V gave up 3 bases and J gave up 1 base, with 12 bases separating them. The CDR3 consists of 15 residues. Looked up from germline, CDR1 is SNHLY and CDR2 is FYNNEI.

This sequence joins TRBV10-3 and TRBJ2-6; 7 positions agree with TRBD1. The germline V gene encodes CDR1 ENHRY and CDR2 SYGVKD. CDR3 length: 18 amino acids. The junction had 11 bases not matched to a gene; V was cut back by 6 bases and J by 0 bases. The CDR3 DNA reads TGTGCCATCAGCGCTACCGGGACAGACCTCTCTGGGGCCAACGTCCTGACTTTC. Translating it yields CAISATGTDLSGANVLTF.

This chain links TRBV6-1 with TRBJ1-5; tentative D call: TRBD1 (5 bases). Germline values: CDR1 MNHNS, CDR2 SASEGT. V was clipped by 1 base and J by 7 bases, with 8 bases between them. This CDR3 has 13 amino acids. The CDR3 region is CASSEGGRQPQHF. The CDR3 region has the DNA TGTGCCAGCAGTGAAGGGGGCAGGCAGCCCCAGCATTTT.

The chain combines TRBV3-1 (or the pseudogene TRBV3-2) with TRBJ2-7; D remains ambiguous. The germline gives CDR1 LGHDT, CDR2 YNNKEL (reference sequence). The CDR3 has 13 amino acids. The V end lost 4 bases, the J end lost 5 bases, and 12 bases lay between the germline ends. The CDR3 loop is CASSRLTTDEQYF. The CDR3 bases are TGTGCCAGCAGCCGCCTAACCACAGACGAGCAGTACTTC.

The chain combines TRBV9 with TRBJ2-3, with a tentative D call TRBD2 (5 bases). The germline V gene encodes CDR1 SGDLS and CDR2 YYNGEE. V was clipped by 2 bases and J by 0 bases, with 19 bases between them. CDR3 size: 18 residues. CDR3 bases: TGTGCCAGCAGCGTGGACTCCATACGCGATCTTAGCACAGATACGCAGTATTTT. Protein: CASSVDSIRDLSTDTQYF.

This chain uses TRBV29-1 with TRBJ2-1; D might be TRBD2 (5 bases). V was shortened by 3 bases and J by 8 bases, with 17 bases between the two germline ends. Per the germline V gene, CDR1 is SQVTM and CDR2 is ANQGSEA. The CDR3 length is 14 residues. The CDR3 is CSVDRSGEGHEQFF. CDR3 DNA sequence: TGCAGCGTTGATAGGTCGGGTGAGGGCCATGAGCAGTTCTTC.